A selection of T cell receptor beta chains follows, all from one sample in a study of T cells in lung cancer brain metastases. Libraries were prepared by immunoSEQ multiplex PCR; TCRdb keeps only in-frame clonotypes and omits some of them. The sample shows about 3,000 clones, roughly 93% of them seen only once. The specimen sequenced was tumor tissue from the primary lung tumor. Receptor source: a woman aged 45-65 years with non-small cell lung cancer. CDR3s include the opening cysteine and the closing phenylalanine or tryptophan. Each record gives: D gene, J gene, clone size, CDR3 length, V gene, CDR3 DNA, CDR3 protein. D genes are given only for firm matches. Clone size is stated in some rows and not others, as once, few, many or a class when expanded.

D: TRBD1
J: TRBJ2-3
size: -
length: 14
V: TRBV9
DNA: TGTGCCAGCAGCGTAGTTACAGGGGGGGATACGCAGTATTTT
CDR3: CASSVVTGGDTQYF

D: -
J: TRBJ1-1
size: -
length: 13
V: TRBV9
DNA: TGTGCCAGCAGCGTAGCATCGAACACTGAAGCTTTCTTT
CDR3: CASSVASNTEAFF

D: TRBD1
J: TRBJ2-7
size: -
length: 16
V: TRBV7-8
DNA: TGTGCCAACAGCACAAGTATCGACAGGGGTGGAGACGAGCAGTACTTC
CDR3: CANSTSIDRGGDEQYF

D: TRBD1
J: TRBJ2-1
size: -
length: 14
V: TRBV5-1
DNA: TGCGCCAGCAGCTCGGGACAGCCAACAAATGAGCAGTTCTTC
CDR3: CASSSGQPTNEQFF

D: -
J: TRBJ2-2
size: once
length: 12
V: TRBV6-5
DNA: TGTGCCAGCAGTACAAATACCGGGGAGCTGTTTTTT
CDR3: CASSTNTGELFF

D: TRBD1
J: TRBJ2-3
size: -
length: 15
V: TRBV4-3
DNA: TGCGCCAGCAGTCCCGGGACAGGGGGCGCAGATACGCAGTATTTT
CDR3: CASSPGTGGADTQYF

D: -
J: TRBJ1-5
size: -
length: 13
V: TRBV6-1
DNA: TGTGCCAGCTATACCCGGGGAAATCAGCCCCAGCATTTT
CDR3: CASYTRGNQPQHF

D: -
J: TRBJ1-2
size: -
length: 15
V: TRBV14
DNA: TGTGCCAGCAGCCAAGAGGTGTGGGGCGCCTATGGCTACACCTTC
CDR3: CASSQEVWGAYGYTF

D: TRBD2
J: TRBJ2-2
size: -
length: 16
V: TRBV5-1
DNA: TGCGCCAGCAGCTTGGTTCTAGCGGGAGGGCCCGGGAAGCTGTTTTTT
CDR3: CASSLVLAGGPGKLFF

D: -
J: TRBJ1-2
size: -
length: 13
V: TRBV15
DNA: TGTGCCACCAGCACCACAGGGTTATATGGCTACACCTTC
CDR3: CATSTTGLYGYTF

D: -
J: TRBJ1-1
size: -
length: 15
V: TRBV14
DNA: TGTGCCAGCAGCCCGTATAACTCCCCGAGATTCGAAGCTTTCTTT
CDR3: CASSPYNSPRFEAFF

D: TRBD1
J: TRBJ1-2
size: -
length: 17
V: TRBV4-1
DNA: TGCGCCAGCAGCCAAGATCGGGGAACAGGGGGCGCGAGTGGCTACACCTTC
CDR3: CASSQDRGTGGASGYTF

D: -
J: TRBJ2-2
size: -
length: 13
V: TRBV11-2
DNA: TGTGCCAGCAGTTACGATTGGGGCGGGGAGCTGTTTTTT
CDR3: CASSYDWGGELFF

D: -
J: TRBJ2-2
size: -
length: 10
V: TRBV20-1
DNA: TGCAGTGCTAGGGGCGGGGAGCTGTTTTTT
CDR3: CSARGGELFF

D: TRBD2
J: TRBJ2-5
size: -
length: 13
V: TRBV4-1
DNA: TGCGCCAGCAGCCCAGCGGGAGAAGAGACCCAGTACTTC
CDR3: CASSPAGEETQYF

D: TRBD1
J: TRBJ1-1
size: -
length: 15
V: TRBV6-5
DNA: TGTGCCAGCAGTTCCAAGACAGGGGCAAGTACTGAAGCTTTCTTT
CDR3: CASSSKTGASTEAFF

D: -
J: TRBJ2-3
size: few
length: 15
V: TRBV9
DNA: TGTGCCAGCAGCCCCCGAGCGGGTGGTGGAGATACGCAGTATTTT
CDR3: CASSPRAGGGDTQYF

D: -
J: TRBJ2-5
size: -
length: 15
V: TRBV5-1
DNA: TGCGCCAGCAGCTTGGTAACGGGGCCGGGGGAGACCCAGTACTTC
CDR3: CASSLVTGPGETQYF

D: -
J: TRBJ1-2
size: -
length: 10
V: TRBV20-1
DNA: TGCAGTGCTAGGGAGGGAAGGTACACCTTC
CDR3: CSAREGRYTF

D: TRBD2
J: TRBJ2-3
size: -
length: 16
V: TRBV30
DNA: TGTGCCTGCCCGGGACTAGCGGGAGCTAGCACAGATACGCAGTATTTT
CDR3: CACPGLAGASTDTQYF

D: -
J: TRBJ2-1
size: -
length: 12
V: TRBV6-6
DNA: TGTGCCAGCAGTCGACCCTACAATGAGCAGTTCTTC
CDR3: CASSRPYNEQFF

D: -
J: TRBJ1-1
size: -
length: 11
V: TRBV12-5
DNA: TGTGCTAGTGGCCCCCAACTGGAAGCTTTCTTT
CDR3: CASGPQLEAFF

D: -
J: TRBJ1-2
size: -
length: 16
V: TRBV29-1
DNA: TGCAGCGTTGAAGGGGGTGCGGAGCCAACTTATTATGGCTACACCTTC
CDR3: CSVEGGAEPTYYGYTF

D: -
J: TRBJ1-1
size: -
length: 14
V: TRBV29-1
DNA: TGCAGCGTTGCTACCGGGATTTCGCCCGTGGGGGCTTTCTTT
CDR3: CSVATGISPVGAFF

D: -
J: TRBJ1-1
size: -
length: 14
V: TRBV5-1
DNA: TGCGCCAGCAGCTTCTTCGGCGGGGGCACTGAAGCTTTCTTT
CDR3: CASSFFGGGTEAFF

D: -
J: TRBJ2-1
size: -
length: 13
V: TRBV5-1
DNA: TGCGCCAGCAGCTTGCAGGGAGGACATGAGCAGTTCTTC
CDR3: CASSLQGGHEQFF

D: -
J: TRBJ1-2
size: once
length: 13
V: TRBV5-1
DNA: TGCGCCAGCAGCCCAGACAGGAACTATGGCTACACCTTC
CDR3: CASSPDRNYGYTF

D: -
J: TRBJ2-3
size: -
length: 12
V: TRBV5-4
DNA: TGTGCCAGCAGCTTGGTTCGAGATACGCAGTATTTT
CDR3: CASSLVRDTQYF

D: -
J: TRBJ1-5
size: -
length: 14
V: TRBV5-4
DNA: TGTGCTAGCAGCTTGGCAGGGCCCTATCAGCCCCAGCATTTT
CDR3: CASSLAGPYQPQHF

D: -
J: TRBJ2-5
size: -
length: 14
V: TRBV7-9
DNA: TGTGCCAGCAGCTTAGCAGCCCCGGGGGAGACCCAGTACTTC
CDR3: CASSLAAPGETQYF

D: TRBD1
J: TRBJ2-2
size: once
length: 17
V: TRBV2
DNA: TGTGCCAGCAGCGGCACACGGGACAGCTTTTCTCCCGGGGAGCTGTTTTTT
CDR3: CASSGTRDSFSPGELFF

D: TRBD1
J: TRBJ2-2
size: -
length: 19
V: TRBV5-8
DNA: TGTGCCAGCAGCCATCCGGGACAGGGCCTCCTTCGGATCACCGGGGAGCTGTTTTTT
CDR3: CASSHPGQGLLRITGELFF

D: TRBD2
J: TRBJ2-3
size: -
length: 16
V: TRBV5-4
DNA: TGTGCCAGCAGCTTATCTAGCGGGAGAGTCACAGATACGCAGTATTTT
CDR3: CASSLSSGRVTDTQYF

D: TRBD1
J: TRBJ1-2
size: -
length: 16
V: TRBV19
DNA: TGTGCCAGTAGTATAGATGGACAGGGGCGGTTTACTGGCTACACCTTC
CDR3: CASSIDGQGRFTGYTF

D: TRBD1
J: TRBJ1-1
size: -
length: 14
V: TRBV4-1
DNA: TGCGCCAGCAGCCTCAGGGGGGGGAACACTGAAGCTTTCTTT
CDR3: CASSLRGGNTEAFF

D: -
J: TRBJ2-2
size: -
length: 14
V: TRBV5-1
DNA: TGCGCCAGCAGCTCTCAAATCGAAGGCGGGGAGCTGTTTTTT
CDR3: CASSSQIEGGELFF

D: -
J: TRBJ2-7
size: -
length: 12
V: TRBV15
DNA: TGTGCCACCAGCGGACAGTCCTACGAGCAGTACTTC
CDR3: CATSGQSYEQYF

D: -
J: TRBJ2-7
size: -
length: 13
V: TRBV18
DNA: TGTGCCAGCTCACCGCGAGAATCCTACGAGCAGTACTTC
CDR3: CASSPRESYEQYF

D: TRBD1
J: TRBJ2-2
size: -
length: 13
V: TRBV5-1
DNA: TGCGCCAGCTTCGCAGGGGGCAACGGGGAGCTGTTTTTT
CDR3: CASFAGGNGELFF

D: TRBD1
J: TRBJ1-5
size: few
length: 15
V: TRBV27
DNA: TGTGCCAGCAGGCCGGGACAGGGGGGCAATCAGCCCCAGCATTTT
CDR3: CASRPGQGGNQPQHF

D: -
J: TRBJ1-1
size: -
length: 13
V: TRBV9
DNA: TGTGCCAGCAGCGGCGGGGGGAACACTGAAGCTTTCTTT
CDR3: CASSGGGNTEAFF

D: TRBD1
J: TRBJ1-1
size: -
length: 15
V: TRBV6-6
DNA: TGTGCCAGCACCTGGACAGGAGGAAGGAAGACTGAAGCTTTCTTT
CDR3: CASTWTGGRKTEAFF

D: -
J: TRBJ2-7
size: -
length: 13
V: TRBV9
DNA: TGTGCCAGCAGCGAGAGTGACGGGTACGAGCAGTACTTC
CDR3: CASSESDGYEQYF

D: -
J: TRBJ1-1
size: -
length: 11
V: TRBV4-1
DNA: TGCGCCAGCAGGGGGGGCACTGAAGCTTTCTTT
CDR3: CASRGGTEAFF

D: TRBD2
J: TRBJ2-5
size: few
length: 16
V: TRBV4-3
DNA: TGCGCCAGCAGCCAAATGCTAGCGGACCGCTTAGGGACCCAGTACTTC
CDR3: CASSQMLADRLGTQYF